A single sample is the source of the 21 T cell receptor beta chains below, sequenced in a study of a mutant IDH1 vaccine in newly diagnosed glioma (dated by TCRdb to 2020 to 2023). The time point label here, explained by the study, means: baseline, week 1 (first vaccination visit). The treatment or condition label, read with the paper, signifies: pre-vaccination baseline after standard-of-care therapy. The method was the immunoSEQ multiplex PCR assay. Not all clones reach the TCRdb copy of this immuneACCESS table, which keeps in-frame sequences only. Checked studies attribute under half of the gap to unresolved V genes and leave the rest unexplained. This sample is represented by around 50,000 clones; roughly 85% of them were singletons. The leading ten clones occupy about 2.2% of the sample. The source material was PBMCs, sampled from a glioma patient treated with radiotherapy, temozolomide or both. These receptors were collected from a man aged 35-49 years with glioma.

This clone was recorded once. This chain links TRBV19 with TRBJ1-1; D unclear. Trimming took off 3 bases at V and 6 bases at J, with 20 bases between the two ends. The CDR3 totals 16 residues. The germline V gene has CDR1 LNHDA and CDR2 SQIVND (reference sequence). In nucleotides, the CDR3 is TGTGCCAGTAGTATTTGGACCCCCGGAGGGATCGCTGAAGCTTTCTTT. This translates into CASSIWTPGGIAEAFF.

This clone occurred a few times. The chain couples TRBV18 to TRBJ2-1; TRBD2 matches 13 bases. The CDR3 is 15 residues long. CDR1 is KGHSH, CDR2 LQKENI, per germline. Unmatched junction bases numbered 2, after V lost 4 bases and J lost 5 bases. The CDR3 loop reads CASSLTSGRNNEQFF. CDR3 nucleotide sequence: TGTGCCAGCTCACTGACTAGCGGGAGGAACAATGAGCAGTTCTTC.

V usage is TRBV7-8 and J usage is TRBJ2-4; D uncertain. CDR1 is SGHVS, CDR2 FQNEAQ, per germline. The CDR3 runs to 15 residues. V gave up 1 base and J gave up 0 bases, with 7 bases separating them. CDR3 DNA: TGTGCCAGCAGCTTAGGAGCAGTAGCCAAAAACATTCAGTACTTC. Its protein is CASSLGAVAKNIQYF.

The rearrangement joins TRBV7-9 to TRBJ1-1; D call uncertain. Trimming cost V 2 bases and J 3 bases, with 10 bases left between them. In germline, CDR1 is SEHNR, CDR2 FQNEAQ (reference sequence). This CDR3 is 14 amino acids long. In DNA, the CDR3 is TGTGCCAGCAGCTTAACCTTGACACACACTGAAGCTTTCTTT. Its translation: CASSLTLTHTEAFF.

V gene TRBV18 combines with J gene TRBJ2-3; the D is unclear. The V end was cut by 3 bases, the J end by 5 bases, with 15 bases between. The CDR3 spans 15 residues. CDR1 is KGHSH, CDR2 LQKENI, per germline. CDR3 sequence (DNA): TGTGCCAGCTCACCCGGACCGGTCGTAGGAGATACGCAGTATTTT. Its translation: CASSPGPVVGDTQYF.

CDR3 bases: TGTGCCAGCAGCCTAGGGGGAAACGTTGAAAAACTGTTTTTT. As protein: CASSLGGNVEKLFF. The gene calls are TRBV6-6 and TRBJ1-4; maybe TRBD1 (6 bases). The length of the CDR3 is 14 residues. The germline V gene has CDR1 MNHNY and CDR2 SVGAGI (reference sequence). The V end lost 6 bases, the J end lost 7 bases, and 15 bases lay between the germline ends.

The chain links TRBV7-9 to TRBJ2-5, with TRBD2 as a possible D gene (6 bases). CDR1 and CDR2 from the germline V gene are SEHNR and FQNEAQ (reference sequence). This CDR3 spans 16 amino acids. Trimming cost V 1 base and J 5 bases, with 17 bases left between them. CDR3 amino acids: CASSLGVRGSHETQYF. In nucleotides, the CDR3 is TGTGCCAGCAGCTTAGGGGTACGGGGGAGTCACGAGACCCAGTACTTC.

The chain carries TRBV19 and TRBJ2-2, with D uncertain. Trimming cost V 3 bases and J 6 bases, with 11 bases left between them. The CDR3 extends over 14 amino acids. Germline loops: CDR1 LNHDA, CDR2 SQIVND (reference sequence). As DNA, the CDR3 is TGTGCCAGTAGTATTCGACGTAGTTCCGGGGAGCTGTTTTTT. Protein product: CASSIRRSSGELFF.

This sequence joins TRBV7-2 and TRBJ1-5; weak D call: TRBD1 (5 bases). The CDR3 consists of 13 residues. V lost 8 bases, J lost 3 bases, and 11 bases lay in between. From germline, CDR1 is SGHTA and CDR2 FQGNSA. CDR3 coding DNA: TGTGCCAGCGGCACAGGATACAATCAGCCCCAGCATTTT. Translation gives CASGTGYNQPQHF.

This chain uses TRBV19 with TRBJ1-2; D unresolved. The CDR3 runs 11 residues. Germline CDR1 reads LNHDA; CDR2 reads SQIVND (reference sequence). Trimming took off 3 bases at V and 8 bases at J, with 7 bases between the two ends. CDR3 DNA sequence: TGTGCCAGTAGTATGAACTTCGGCTACACCTTC. Residues: CASSMNFGYTF.

This clone appeared a single time. The rearrangement joins TRBV10-2 to TRBJ2-1; D unclear. CDR1 and CDR2 (germline): WSHSY, SAAADI. The CDR3 runs to 12 residues. V dropped 2 bases and J dropped 5 bases, with 4 bases sitting between them. The CDR3 DNA is TGCGCCAGCAGTGAGGGGCACAATGAGCAGTTCTTC. Protein sequence: CASSEGHNEQFF.

The rearrangement links TRBV5-6 to TRBJ1-2, with D possibly being TRBD1 (5 bases). V was cut by 6 bases and J by 4 bases, with 16 bases left in between. The CDR3 has 14 amino acids. The germline V gene encodes CDR1 SGHDT and CDR2 YYEEEE. In nucleotides, the CDR3 is TGTGCCAGCACCGCGGGAGGGGCCAGCTATGGCTACACCTTC. Its translation: CASTAGGASYGYTF.

The chain uses TRBV2 and TRBJ1-2; 7 nucleotides align to TRBD1. The CDR3 has 13 residues. The trim removed 6 bases at V and 7 bases at J, leaving 8 bases unmatched. In germline, CDR1 is SNHLY, CDR2 FYNNEI. The CDR3 nucleotides are TGTGCCAGCAGAGAGACAGGGAATTTTGGCTACACCTTC. Residues: CASRETGNFGYTF.

This clone was observed a single time. The rearrangement joins TRBV9 to TRBJ1-1, with D hard to call. Germline V gives CDR1 SGDLS, CDR2 YYNGEE. Trimming pared 3 bases from V and 5 bases from J, leaving 8 bases between. This CDR3 has 12 amino acids. This CDR3 reads CASSAAGTEAFF. The CDR3 DNA reads TGTGCCAGCAGCGCAGCTGGTACTGAAGCTTTCTTT. The whole variable domain, filled in from reference TRBV9 and TRBJ1-1, reads DSGVTQTPKHLITATGQRVTLRCSPRSGDLSVYWYQQSLDQGLQFLIQYYNGEERAKGNILERFSAQQFPDLHSELNLSSLELGDSALYFCASSAAGTEAFFGQGTRLTVV.

The chain uses TRBV5-4 and TRBJ2-7; D ambiguous. The CDR3 totals 13 residues. The V end was cut by 2 bases, the J end by 1 base, with 7 bases between. The germline CDR1 and CDR2 sequences are SGHNT and YYREEE (reference sequence). CDR3 nucleotides: TGTGCCAGCAGCTTCCCGGGTTCCTACGAGCAGTACTTC. This encodes CASSFPGSYEQYF.

The V and J genes are TRBV28 and TRBJ2-3, with D unresolved. With 4 bases removed from V and 2 bases from J, the gap between germline ends came to 10 bases. From germline, CDR1 is MDHEN and CDR2 SYDVKM. The CDR3 is made up of 14 amino acids. CDR3 in DNA: TGTGCCAGCAGTTCGGCAGGAACCACAGATACGCAGTATTTT. As protein: CASSSAGTTDTQYF.

V gene TRBV11-2 combines with J gene TRBJ1-2; D possibly corresponds to TRBD1 (5 bases). V was cut by 5 bases and J by 2 bases, with 9 bases left in between. CDR3 length: 13 residues. The germline gives CDR1 SGHAT, CDR2 FQNNGV. This chain's CDR3 is CASSPGMNYGYTF. The CDR3 bases are TGTGCCAGCAGCCCAGGGATGAACTATGGCTACACCTTC.

This chain links TRBV11-2 with TRBJ2-7; D not resolved. V was cut by 0 bases and J by 2 bases, with 8 bases left in between. There are 14 residues in the CDR3. Germline CDR1 and CDR2: SGHAT and FQNNGV. Here the CDR3 DNA reads TGTGCCAGCAGCTTAGAACTACGAACCTACGAGCAGTACTTC. Translated, it gives CASSLELRTYEQYF.

The V call is TRBV6-5, the J call TRBJ2-3; TRBD2 aligns across 8 bases. CDR1 MNHEY and CDR2 SVGAGI come from the germline V gene. The junction had 10 bases not matched to a gene; V was cut back by 2 bases and J by 6 bases. CDR3 length: 16 amino acids. This chain's CDR3 is CASSYGGLAGMDTQYF. Written as DNA, the CDR3 is TGTGCCAGCAGTTACGGGGGGTTAGCGGGAATGGATACGCAGTATTTT.

The chain is built from TRBV28 and TRBJ1-2, with 8 bases identical to TRBD1. Trimming at V came to 4 bases and at J to 7 bases, leaving 11 bases not matched to a gene. Germline values: CDR1 MDHEN, CDR2 SYDVKM. The CDR3 totals 15 residues. CDR3 residues: CASSSRDRQRGGYTF. DNA for the CDR3: TGTGCCAGCAGTTCACGGGACAGGCAAAGAGGTGGCTACACCTTC.

The genes are TRBV5-4 and TRBJ2-7, with D possibly TRBD1 on 5 matching bases. Trimming left V 2 bases short and J 2 bases short, with 8 bases between. Germline CDR1 SGHNT, CDR2 YYREEE (reference sequence). The CDR3 totals 13 residues. The chain's CDR3 is CASSLKQAYEQYF. As DNA, the CDR3 is TGTGCCAGCAGCTTAAAACAGGCCTACGAGCAGTACTTC.